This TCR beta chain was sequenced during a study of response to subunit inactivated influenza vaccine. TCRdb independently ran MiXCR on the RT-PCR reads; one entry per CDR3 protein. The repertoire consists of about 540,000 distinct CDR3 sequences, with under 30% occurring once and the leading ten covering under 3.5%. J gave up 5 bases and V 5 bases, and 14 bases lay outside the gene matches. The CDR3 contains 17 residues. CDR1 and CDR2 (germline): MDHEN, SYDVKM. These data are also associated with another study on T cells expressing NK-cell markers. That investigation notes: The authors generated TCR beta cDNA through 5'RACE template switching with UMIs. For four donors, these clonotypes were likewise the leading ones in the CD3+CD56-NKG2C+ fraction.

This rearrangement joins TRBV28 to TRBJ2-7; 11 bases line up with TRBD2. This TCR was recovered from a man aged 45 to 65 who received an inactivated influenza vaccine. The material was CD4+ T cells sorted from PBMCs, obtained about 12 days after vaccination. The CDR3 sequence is CASSPRSFSGRANEQYF. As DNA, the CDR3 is TGTGCCAGCAGTCCCCGAAGTTTTAGCGGGAGGGCCAACGAGCAGTACTTC.